The 11 T cell receptor beta chains presented below share a single source sample, sequenced in a study of blood T cell repertoires in COVID-19. Data came from immunoSEQ multiplex PCR; TCRdb stores just in-frame clones and leaves some out. The sample lists some 20,000 clones; roughly nine tenths were seen once. Specimen: peripheral blood. Receptors were obtained from a human donor in a cohort sampled during active COVID-19.

The chain links TRBV5-8 to TRBJ2-1; D may be TRBD1 (5 bases). V lost 0 bases and J lost 3, with 25 bases in between. The CDR3 has 20 residues. Germline V CDR1 and CDR2: SGHTS, YDEGEE. The CDR3 spells CASSLGSGQGFSSIYNEQFF. The CDR3 coding sequence is TGTGCCAGCAGCTTGGGGAGTGGTCAGGGATTCTCTTCTATCTACAATGAGCAGTTCTTC.

This sequence joins TRBV7-5 and TRBJ2-2; the table's D call, TRBD1, has no DNA check behind it. TRBV7-5 is shown as a pseudogene. The length of the CDR3 is 15 residues. The CDR3 DNA reads as TGTGCCAGAAGCTTGGGCAGGATGAACACCGGGGAGCTGTTTTTT. Amino acid sequence: CARSLGRMNTGELFF.

This chain joins TRBV18 and TRBJ2-1; 9 positions agree with TRBD2. V lost 2 bases to trimming and J lost 9 bases; unmatched junction nucleotides: 11. Germline V gene sequence: CDR1 KGHSH, CDR2 LQKENI. The CDR3 is 16 amino acids. The DNA of the CDR3 is TGTGCCAGCTCACCAATTGGGCGGGGGGGCCAGGGTGAGCAGTTCTTC. It yields the protein CASSPIGRGGQGEQFF.

CDR3 sequence: CASSSTRQGDYGYTF. The CDR3 DNA follows: TGTGCCAGCAGCTCGACAAGACAGGGCGACTATGGCTACACCTTC. The V and J genes are TRBV5-6 and TRBJ1-2, with 7 bases identical to TRBD1. V lost 3 bases and J lost 3; bases outside the gene matches: 8. Germline loops: CDR1 SGHDT, CDR2 YYEEEE. The CDR3 runs to 15 residues.

This chain uses TRBV6-2 or TRBV6-3 with TRBJ1-2; D uncertain. V dropped 1 base and J dropped 7 bases, with 19 bases sitting between them. The germline CDR1 and CDR2 sequences are MNHEY and SVGEGT. The CDR3 is 16 amino acids. The CDR3 reads CASSYFSGSIVVGYTF. CDR3 bases: TGTGCCAGCAGTTACTTCTCGGGGTCCATTGTTGTTGGCTACACCTTC.

The V and J genes are TRBV5-6 and TRBJ1-3, with a tentative D call TRBD1 (6 bases). CDR3 size: 17 residues. Trimming took off 0 bases at V and 0 bases at J, with 13 bases between the two ends. The germline V gene encodes CDR1 SGHDT and CDR2 YYEEEE. The CDR3, as DNA: TGTGCCAGCAGCTTGGCCTTCGGGGGGGCCTCTGGAAACACCATATATTTT. Encoded protein: CASSLAFGGASGNTIYF.

The gene calls are TRBV7-2 and TRBJ2-7; the D gene is possibly TRBD2 (5 bases). The CDR3 length is 13 residues. The V and J ends lost 5 bases and 3 bases respectively, with 11 bases between them. Per germline, CDR1 SGHTA and CDR2 FQGNSA. This chain's CDR3 is CASSQNGLYEQYF. The CDR3 bases are TGTGCCAGCAGCCAGAACGGACTCTACGAGCAGTACTTC. The whole variable domain, filled in from reference TRBV7-2 and TRBJ2-7, reads GAGVSQSPSNKVTEKGKDVELRCDPISGHTALYWYRQSLGQGLEFLIYFQGNSAPDKSGLPSDRFSAERTGGSVSTLTIQRTQQEDSAVYLCASSQNGLYEQYFGPGTRLTVT.

The chain links TRBV7-2 to TRBJ2-7; TRBD2 matches 7 bases. Unmatched junction bases numbered 9, after V lost 5 bases and J lost 2 bases. Germline CDR1 reads SGHTA; CDR2 reads FQGNSA. The CDR3 runs 15 residues. The CDR3 region is CASSQTGTIAYEQYF. The CDR3, as DNA: TGTGCCAGCAGCCAGACCGGGACTATTGCCTACGAGCAGTACTTC.

CDR3 nucleotides: TGTGCCAGCAGCCTCCTCCGTGAGCAGTTCTTC. Amino acid sequence: CASSLLREQFF. V is TRBV7-9 and J is TRBJ2-1; D remains ambiguous. The V gene lost 5 bases and the J gene lost 9 bases, with 8 bases spanning the gap. The CDR3 runs 11 residues. Germline lookup yields CDR1 SEHNR and CDR2 FQNEAQ (reference sequence).

This sequence joins TRBV4-2 and TRBJ1-1; TRBD1 might be the D (6 bases). Trimming removed 4 bases at V and 0 bases at J, with 12 bases between. This CDR3 has 15 amino acids. Germline V lookup: CDR1 LGHNA, CDR2 YNFKEQ. The CDR3 is CASSPADRLNTEAFF. For the CDR3, the DNA is TGTGCCAGCAGCCCCGCGGACAGACTGAACACTGAAGCTTTCTTT.

This chain connects TRBV6-5 to TRBJ2-1; TRBD2 might be the D (6 bases). V was cut by 2 bases and J by 7 bases, with 15 bases left in between. Germline assignment: CDR1 MNHEY and CDR2 SVGAGI. The CDR3 has 15 amino acids. Here the CDR3 DNA reads TGTGCCAGCAGTTACCGGGGGACGGCAGGAAATGAGCAGTTCTTC. It encodes CASSYRGTAGNEQFF.